A single sample gave rise to the 21 T cell receptor beta chains below, sequenced in a study of CD8 T cells in Susac syndrome (dated 2019 in TCRdb). Libraries were made using the immunoSEQ multiplex PCR assay. RNA was extracted with the RNeasy kit and about 0.5 to 1 ug was reverse transcribed using random hexamers. TCRdb handled the public reads itself, with Q25 trimming in fastp and clone calling in MiXCR, and kept productive beta chains. Each entry is one CDR3 protein sequence, shown with its most common DNA and genes. The table for this sample lists 75,000 to 95,000 distinct CDR3 sequences; over 90% of them were counted only once. Together, the top ten hold roughly 0.46% of the sample. The sequenced sample consisted of CD8+ T cells from PBMCs. Source of these receptors: a human donor with Susac syndrome.

The V and J genes are TRBV5-6 and TRBJ2-1; D is uncertain. Trimming took off 0 bases at V and 9 bases at J, with 10 bases between the two ends. The V gene's germline CDR1 is SGHDT and CDR2 YYEEEE. The CDR3 sequence is 13 residues long. The CDR3 reads CASSLVATAEQFF. The CDR3 coding sequence is TGTGCCAGCAGCTTGGTTGCGACCGCTGAGCAGTTCTTC. The full variable domain, completed using reference TRBV5-6 and TRBJ2-1, is DAGVTQSPTHLIKTRGQQVTLRCSPKSGHDTVSWYQQALGQGPQFIFQYYEEEERQRGNFPDRFSGHQFPNYSSELNVNALLLGDSALYLCASSLVATAEQFFGPGTRLTVL.

The V call is TRBV28, the J call TRBJ1-2; D may be TRBD1 (5 bases). V dropped 5 bases and J dropped 3 bases, with 16 bases sitting between them. Looked up from germline, CDR1 is MDHEN and CDR2 is SYDVKM. This CDR3 spans 15 amino acids. In DNA, the CDR3 is TGTGCCAGCAGTCCCGGGACCCCAACCGACTATGGCTACACCTTC. Its protein product is CASSPGTPTDYGYTF.

The rearrangement links TRBV15 to TRBJ2-5; 11 nucleotides align to TRBD1. The CDR3 contains 15 residues. Germline V gene lookup returns CDR1 LNHNV and CDR2 YYDKDF (reference sequence). V shed 5 bases and J 4 bases; nucleotides not matched to a gene: 6. CDR3 sequence reads: CATSEDRGLGETQYF. CDR3 in DNA: TGTGCCACCAGCGAGGACAGGGGGCTCGGAGAGACCCAGTACTTC. The whole variable domain, remainder taken from reference TRBV15 and TRBJ2-5, is DAMVIQNPRYQVTQFGKPVTLSCSQTLNHNVMYWYQQKSSQAPKLLFHYYDKDFNNEADTPDNFQSRRPNTSFCFLDIRSPGLGDTAMYLCATSEDRGLGETQYFGPGTRLLVL.

This clonotype was observed once. CDR3: CASSFNAGAEDTQYF. The DNA of the CDR3 is TGTGCCAGCAGTTTCAACGCGGGAGCGGAAGATACGCAGTATTTT. The chain uses TRBV28 and TRBJ2-3; 7 nucleotides match TRBD2. Trimming took 3 bases from V and 5 from J; bases not matched to a gene: 8. The germline gives CDR1 MDHEN, CDR2 SYDVKM. This CDR3 comprises 15 residues.

V gene TRBV5-6 combines with J gene TRBJ1-1, with a tentative D call TRBD1 (6 bases). Germline V lookup: CDR1 SGHDT, CDR2 YYEEEE. V lost 5 bases to trimming and J lost 1 base, with 12 bases between them. The CDR3 sequence is 14 residues long. CDR3 residues: CASRAGTPNTEAFF. CDR3 DNA: TGTGCCAGCAGGGCCGGGACACCGAACACTGAAGCTTTCTTT.

The V gene is TRBV4-3, the J gene TRBJ1-5; 10 bases match TRBD1. This CDR3 comprises 17 residues. Trimming cost V 0 bases and J 5 bases; bases outside gene matches: 7. CDR1 is LGHNA, CDR2 YSLEER, per germline. In nucleotides, the CDR3 is TGCGCCAGCAGCCAAGATCGATCCGGGACAGGGGATCAGCCCCAGCATTTT. The encoded protein is CASSQDRSGTGDQPQHF.

The count of this clonotype is one. The CDR3 spells CSASRTGGHTGELFF. The CDR3 nucleotides are TGCAGTGCTAGCCGGACAGGGGGCCACACCGGGGAGCTGTTTTTT. This chain connects TRBV20-1 to TRBJ2-2; 11 bases agree with TRBD1. Germline V gene data show CDR1 as DFQATT and CDR2 as SNEGSKA (reference sequence). The length of the CDR3 is 15 residues. J was trimmed by 3 bases and V by 3 bases; bases with no gene match: 3.

This sequence joins TRBV4-2 and TRBJ2-1; D unresolved. The germline V and J ends were trimmed by 1 base and 5 bases, with 9 bases remaining between them. Germline V gives CDR1 LGHNA, CDR2 YNFKEQ. The CDR3 length is 14 residues. DNA for the CDR3: TGTGCCAGCAGCCAAGGCTCGACCCACAATGAGCAGTTCTTC. Amino acids: CASSQGSTHNEQFF.

The chain uses TRBV2 and TRBJ2-5, with D maybe TRBD2 (5 bases). Germline V gene sequence: CDR1 SNHLY, CDR2 FYNNEI. V gave up 1 base and J gave up 5 bases, with 11 bases separating them. This CDR3 is built from 14 residues. The CDR3 loop is CASSEGYGVETQYF. CDR3 bases: TGTGCCAGCAGTGAAGGTTACGGGGTGGAGACCCAGTACTTC.

This rearrangement joins TRBV28 to TRBJ2-2, with TRBD1 as a possible D gene (6 bases). Germline V gives CDR1 MDHEN, CDR2 SYDVKM. The ends were cut back, 6 bases at V and 6 bases at J, with 11 bases in the middle. This CDR3 has 13 residues. CDR3 nucleotides: TGTGCCAGCAGCTTCAGGGGACCCGGGGAGCTGTTTTTT. Its translation: CASSFRGPGELFF.

This clonotype was observed once. The chain uses TRBV29-1 and TRBJ2-1; 13 nucleotides match TRBD2. Looked up from germline, CDR1 is SQVTM and CDR2 is ANQGSEA. CDR3 length equals 15 residues. The V and J ends lost 2 bases and 5 bases, in that order; junction bases with no gene match: 3. The CDR3 loop reads CSVEWGTSGNNEQFF. The DNA of the CDR3 is TGCAGCGTTGAATGGGGGACTAGCGGGAACAATGAGCAGTTCTTC.

The chain couples TRBV7-8 to TRBJ2-7, with TRBD1 identical over 9 bases. V gave up 1 base and J gave up 3 bases; unmatched junction bases: 7. The CDR3 is 16 residues long. Germline V CDR1 and CDR2: SGHVS, FQNEAQ. The chain's CDR3 is CASSLESGQGIYEQYF. The CDR3 DNA sequence: TGTGCCAGCAGCTTAGAATCGGGACAGGGCATCTACGAGCAGTACTTC.

The gene calls are TRBV30 and TRBJ1-1, with 8 bases matching TRBD1. The CDR3 is 14 amino acids. V shed 4 bases and J 1 base; nucleotides not matched to a gene: 5. Germline loops: CDR1 GTSNPN, CDR2 SVGIG (reference sequence). The CDR3 here is CAWNSGTGNTEAFF. The DNA of the CDR3 is TGTGCCTGGAACTCCGGGACAGGGAACACTGAAGCTTTCTTT.

The chain combines TRBV9 with TRBJ1-2; tentatively, D is TRBD1 (6 bases). V gave up 0 bases and J gave up 6 bases, with 6 bases separating them. This CDR3 has 12 residues. In germline, CDR1 is SGDLS, CDR2 YYNGEE. The CDR3 DNA is TGTGCCAGCAGCGTAGCAGGGGATGGCTACACCTTC. As protein: CASSVAGDGYTF.

The V call is TRBV30, the J call TRBJ2-3; D ambiguous. This CDR3 is built from 12 residues. Looked up from germline, CDR1 is GTSNPN and CDR2 is SVGIG (reference sequence). Between the trimmed V and J ends, which lost 2 bases and 3 bases, there was a span of 6 bases. The CDR3 DNA sequence: TGTGCCTGGAGTTTGGGTACAGATACGCAGTATTTT. Translation gives CAWSLGTDTQYF.

The rearrangement uses TRBV4-1 and TRBJ1-5; no firm D call. Deletions cut 4 bases from V and 5 bases from J, with 12 bases between. This CDR3 is built from 14 residues. Germline V gene sequence: CDR1 MGHRA, CDR2 YSYEKL. In DNA, the CDR3 is TGCGCCAGCAGCCCCACCGACTCGGATCAGCCCCAGCATTTT. Translation: CASSPTDSDQPQHF.

The chain is built from TRBV29-1 and TRBJ2-7; 11 bases align to TRBD2. Trimming removed 6 bases from V and 0 bases from J; junction bases left unmatched: 4. Germline V gene sequence: CDR1 SQVTM, CDR2 ANQGSEA. This CDR3 spans 14 amino acids. In nucleotides, the CDR3 is TGCAGCGTCGTTACTAGCGGGAGCTCCTACGAGCAGTACTTC. Translating gives CSVVTSGSSYEQYF.

The chain has TRBV27 and TRBJ1-5; no clear D. Germline-derived CDR1 and CDR2 are MNHEY and SMNVEV (reference sequence). V was clipped by 6 bases and J by 5 bases, with 11 bases between them. CDR3 length equals 13 residues. This chain's CDR3 is CASRPTGDQPQHF. Here the CDR3 DNA reads TGTGCCAGCAGACCCACCGGGGATCAGCCCCAGCATTTT.

The chain carries TRBV15 and TRBJ2-1; D ambiguous. This CDR3 is built from 13 residues. V was clipped by 2 bases and J by 1 base, with 3 bases between them. CDR1 and CDR2 (germline): LNHNV, YYDKDF (reference sequence). The CDR3 loop is CATSRRSYNEQFF. DNA of the CDR3: TGTGCCACCAGCAGACGTTCCTACAATGAGCAGTTCTTC.

This sequence joins TRBV2 and TRBJ2-5, with 11 bases matching TRBD2. The CDR3 has 17 amino acids. In germline, CDR1 is SNHLY, CDR2 FYNNEI. Trimming took 0 bases from V and 5 from J; bases not matched to a gene: 8. The CDR3 DNA sequence: TGTGCCAGCAGTGAAGCTGGTAGCGGGAGGGCCCTGGAGACCCAGTACTTC. Its translation: CASSEAGSGRALETQYF.

The chain couples TRBV7-9 to TRBJ1-2; 9 bases are a match to TRBD1. This CDR3 is built from 15 residues. The V gene end was trimmed by 4 bases and the J gene end by 3 bases; junction bases not matched to a gene: 6. CDR1 SEHNR and CDR2 FQNEAQ come from the germline V gene (reference sequence). This CDR3 is CASSWVRDRDYGYTF. Written as DNA, the CDR3 is TGTGCCAGCAGCTGGGTCCGGGACAGGGACTATGGCTACACCTTC.